This is a list of T cell receptor beta chains from one sample in a study of T-cell memory formation after mild COVID-19. One entry per CDR3 protein results from TCRdb running MiXCR on the 5' RACE reads. The data show 10,000 to 15,000 distinct CDR3 sequences, about 16% seen once. The specimen sequenced was PBMCs or a T cell subset sorted from them (not recorded which). Source of these receptors: a man aged 18 to 30 who had mild COVID-19 (a few samples of this study predate the infection). Cell type and time point are not known. Each CDR3 is given with its conserved first and last residue. D genes are given only for firm matches. The size entry is marked missing in some rows and otherwise reads once, few, many or a size class.

TRBV7-2	-	-	TRBJ2-3	CASSLGQTPSHQYF	TGTGCCAGCAGCTTAGGACAGACTCCCTCCCATCAGTATTTT
TRBV5-1	-	many	TRBJ2-7	CASSLVTEIYEQYF	TGCGCCAGCAGCTTGGTCACAGAGATCTACGAGCAGTACTTC
TRBV19	-	many	TRBJ2-6	CASTISGANVLTF	TGTGCCAGTACCATCTCTGGGGCCAACGTCCTGACTTTC
TRBV5-1	-	many	TRBJ1-1	CASSAVGQPNTEAFF	TGCGCCAGCAGCGCCGTGGGACAACCTAACACTGAAGCTTTCTTT
TRBV21-1	-	-	TRBJ1-5	CASSRDSIRPQHF	TGTGCCAGCAGCAGGGATTCGATAAGGCCCCAGCATTTT
TRBV4-3	-	many	TRBJ2-2	CASSHRQPRDLDTGELFF	TGCGCCAGCAGCCACCGACAACCCAGGGACCTAGACACCGGGGAGCTGTTTTTT
TRBV5-4	TRBD1	-	TRBJ2-6	CASSLGDSSFSGANVLTF	TGTGCCAGCAGCTTGGGGGACAGCTCTTTCTCTGGGGCCAACGTCCTGACTTTC
TRBV4-3	TRBD1	few	TRBJ1-2	CASSHFLGDRGDGYTF	TGCGCCAGCAGCCACTTCCTCGGGGACAGGGGGGATGGCTACACCTTC
TRBV30	-	-	TRBJ1-5	CAWSLGFGNQPQHF	TGTGCCTGGAGTTTGGGATTTGGCAATCAGCCCCAGCATTTT
TRBV4-3	-	-	TRBJ1-4	CASSQDRALPPWEKLFF	TGCGCCAGCAGCCAAGACAGGGCCCTTCCACCGTGGGAAAAACTGTTTTTT
TRBV13	-	many	TRBJ2-1	CASSRVSTDEQFF	TGTGCCAGCAGCCGGGTCTCGACGGATGAGCAGTTCTTC
TRBV6-5	TRBD1	few	TRBJ1-1	CASSYFPAQGPGTEAFF	TGTGCCAGCAGTTACTTCCCTGCACAGGGGCCAGGAACTGAAGCTTTCTTT
TRBV4-3	TRBD1	many	TRBJ1-6	CASSRGQGASPLHF	TGCGCCAGCAGCCGGGGACAGGGGGCTTCACCCCTCCACTTT
TRBV14	-	-	TRBJ2-1	CASNHYWSGDEQFF	TGTGCCAGCAACCACTATTGGTCGGGGGATGAGCAGTTCTTC
TRBV18	TRBD2	many	TRBJ2-3	CASSPVTSGGYSGTDTQYF	TGTGCCAGCTCACCAGTCACGAGCGGGGGGTACTCTGGCACAGATACGCAGTATTTT